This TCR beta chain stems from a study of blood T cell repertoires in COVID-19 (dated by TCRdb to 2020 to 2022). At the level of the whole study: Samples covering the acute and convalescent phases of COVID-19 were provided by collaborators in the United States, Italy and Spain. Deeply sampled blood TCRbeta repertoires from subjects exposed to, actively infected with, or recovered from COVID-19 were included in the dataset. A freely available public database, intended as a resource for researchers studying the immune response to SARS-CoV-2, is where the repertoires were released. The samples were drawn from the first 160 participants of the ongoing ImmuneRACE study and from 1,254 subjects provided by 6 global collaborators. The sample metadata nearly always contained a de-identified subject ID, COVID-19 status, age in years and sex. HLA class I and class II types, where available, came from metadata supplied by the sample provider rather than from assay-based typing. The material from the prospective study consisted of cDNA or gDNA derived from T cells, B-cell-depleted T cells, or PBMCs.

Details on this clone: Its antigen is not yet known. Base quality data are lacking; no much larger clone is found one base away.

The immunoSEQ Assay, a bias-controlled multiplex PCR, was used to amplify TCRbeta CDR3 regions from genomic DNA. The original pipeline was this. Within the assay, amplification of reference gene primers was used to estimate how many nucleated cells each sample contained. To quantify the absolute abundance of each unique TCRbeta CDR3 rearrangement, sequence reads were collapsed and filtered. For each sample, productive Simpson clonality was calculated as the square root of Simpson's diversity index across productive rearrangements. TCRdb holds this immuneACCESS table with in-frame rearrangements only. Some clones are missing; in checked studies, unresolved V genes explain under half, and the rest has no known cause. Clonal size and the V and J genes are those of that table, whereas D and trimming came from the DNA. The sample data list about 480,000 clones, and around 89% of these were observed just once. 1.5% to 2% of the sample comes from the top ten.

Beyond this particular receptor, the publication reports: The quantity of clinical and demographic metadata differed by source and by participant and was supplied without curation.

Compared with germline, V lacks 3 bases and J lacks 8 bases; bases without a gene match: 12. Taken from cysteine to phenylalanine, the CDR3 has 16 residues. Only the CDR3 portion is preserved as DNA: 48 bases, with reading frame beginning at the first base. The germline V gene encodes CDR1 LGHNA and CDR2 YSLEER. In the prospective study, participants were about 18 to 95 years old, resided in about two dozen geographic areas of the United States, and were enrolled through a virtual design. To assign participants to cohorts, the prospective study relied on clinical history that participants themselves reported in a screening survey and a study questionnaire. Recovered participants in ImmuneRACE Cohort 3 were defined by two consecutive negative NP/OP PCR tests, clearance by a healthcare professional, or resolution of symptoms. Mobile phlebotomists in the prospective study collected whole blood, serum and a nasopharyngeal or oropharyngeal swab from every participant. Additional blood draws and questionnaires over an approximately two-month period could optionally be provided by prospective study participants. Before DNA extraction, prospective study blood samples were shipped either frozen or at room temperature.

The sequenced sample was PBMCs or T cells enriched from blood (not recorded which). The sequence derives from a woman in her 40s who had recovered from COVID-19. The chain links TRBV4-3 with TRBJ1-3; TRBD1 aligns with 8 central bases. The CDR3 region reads CASSHLLQGEGDTIYF. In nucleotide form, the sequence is TGCGCCAGCAGCCACCTCCTACAGGGGGAAGGGGACACCATATATTTT.